These 32 T cell receptor beta chains were sequenced from one sample in a study of beta chain features in type 1 diabetes. Their recognized antigens are unknown. The sequenced template was cDNA made from the entire isolated RNA. Sequencing was performed with immunoSEQ multiplex PCR; in TCRdb, only in-frame clones are kept and a portion is missing. The sample holds about 700,000 clones; about an eighth are singletons and the top ten take approximately 0.02%. Study-level results: Among patients with Type 1 diabetes, TCRB CDR3s were moderately but significantly shorter in every one of the four CD4+ subsets.

Specimen: naive CD4+ T cells from blood. All receptors derive from a young man with type 1 diabetes.

This clone was observed a few times. The chain carries TRBV7-2 and TRBJ2-7, with 7 bases that match TRBD1. Germline loops: CDR1 SGHTA, CDR2 FQGNSA. This CDR3 has 15 amino acids. V was clipped by 6 bases and J by 4 bases; unmatched bases: 12. CDR3 sequence: CASSPTGVAPYEQYF. The CDR3, as DNA: TGTGCCAGCAGTCCTACAGGGGTTGCCCCTTACGAGCAGTACTTC.

On this clone: The same CDR3 also results from other DNA sequences found in this sample. The gene calls are TRBV30 and TRBJ2-6; D is possibly TRBD2 (5 bases). Germline values: CDR1 GTSNPN, CDR2 SVGIG (reference sequence). Trimming took 0 bases from V and 1 from J, leaving 13 bases between them. This CDR3 is built from 17 residues. The chain's CDR3 is CAWSVRRTSSGANVLTF. CDR3 DNA sequence: TGTGCCTGGAGTGTACGGAGGACCAGTTCTGGGGCCAACGTCCTGACTTTC.

This clone was detected a few times. The chain has TRBV5-4 and TRBJ1-1; 9 bases align to TRBD1. Trimming at V came to 4 bases and at J to 4 bases, leaving 5 bases not matched to a gene. Germline V gene lookup returns CDR1 SGHNT and CDR2 YYREEE (reference sequence). The CDR3 sequence is 14 residues long. The CDR3 DNA is TGTGCCAGCAGCGACAGGGGGAGGAGCACTGAAGCTTTCTTT. Amino acids: CASSDRGRSTEAFF.

The chain employs TRBV25-1 and TRBJ2-1; D is unresolved. The CDR3 loop spans 11 amino acids. V was clipped by 6 bases and J by 3 bases, with 3 bases between them. CDR1 and CDR2 (germline): MGHDK, SYGVNS. CDR3 coding DNA: TGTGCCAGCAGCATCTACAATGAGCAGTTCTTC. Amino acid sequence: CASSIYNEQFF.

This clone appeared a few times. The J gene is TRBJ1-2, the V gene TRBV7-2; perhaps TRBD1 as D (6 bases). Germline CDR1 reads SGHTA; CDR2 reads FQGNSA. The CDR3 sequence is 15 residues long. V was trimmed by 1 base and J by 7 bases, leaving 16 bases between them. DNA of the CDR3: TGTGCCAGCAGCTTAGGATCACAGGGAACTTTTGGCTACACCTTC. Protein product: CASSLGSQGTFGYTF.

This clone was counted between two and nine times. The chain carries TRBV6-1 and TRBJ1-4; D not certain. Trimming stripped 7 bases from V and 9 bases from J, with 6 bases between. Germline CDR1 reads MNHNS; CDR2 reads SASEGT. The CDR3 has 10 amino acids. CDR3 amino acids: CASIGKKLFF. DNA of the CDR3: TGTGCCAGCATTGGGAAAAAACTGTTTTTT.

This clone has only a few counts. The chain carries TRBV6-6 and TRBJ1-2, with D tentatively TRBD1 (5 bases). Germline assignment: CDR1 MNHNY and CDR2 SVGAGI (reference sequence). The CDR3 totals 11 residues. V lost 6 bases to trimming and J lost 8 bases, with 10 bases between them. This CDR3 reads CASSRDAGYTF. DNA for the CDR3: TGTGCCAGCAGCCGGGACGCCGGCTACACCTTC.

The chain recombines TRBV12-5 with TRBJ2-1, with a tentative D call TRBD1 (5 bases). The CDR3 extends over 18 amino acids. Germline V CDR1 and CDR2: LGHNT, FRNRAP. V was trimmed by 0 bases and J by 7 bases, leaving 22 bases between them. CDR3 region: CASGLVIQEGAPWNEQFF. For the CDR3, the DNA is TGTGCTAGTGGTTTGGTAATACAAGAAGGGGCCCCTTGGAATGAGCAGTTCTTC.

With respect to this clone: One end of the junction is discordant with germline, which a read error may explain. The chain couples TRBV11-2 to TRBJ2-7; D gene uncertain. CDR1 and CDR2 from the germline V gene are SGHAT and FQNNGV. This CDR3 has 11 residues. The CDR3 here is CASTLINEQYF. Written as DNA, the CDR3 is TGTGCCAGCACCTTAATAAACGAGCAGTACTTC.

V and J are TRBV28 and TRBJ2-2; 9 bases fit TRBD1. CDR3 length: 16 amino acids. In germline, CDR1 is MDHEN, CDR2 SYDVKM. With 3 bases clipped from V and 6 bases from J, the junction kept 8 bases outside the gene matches. As DNA, the CDR3 is TGTGCCAGCAGTTTCCCTGGACAGGGGAGGGCCGGGGAGCTGTTTTTT. Translation: CASSFPGQGRAGELFF.

Details on this clone: This sample also contains other DNA sequences that code for the same CDR3. The genes are TRBV5-1 and TRBJ2-1, with D hard to call. V was pared by 0 bases and J by 4 bases, with 5 bases between. Germline CDR1 SGHRS, CDR2 YFSETQ. CDR3 length equals 13 residues. The CDR3 coding sequence is TGCGCCAGCAGCTTGGCCTCTTACAATGAGCAGTTCTTC. It translates to CASSLASYNEQFF.

This chain uses TRBV2 with TRBJ1-5; no clear D. In germline, CDR1 is SNHLY, CDR2 FYNNEI. The V gene lost 6 bases and the J gene lost 0 bases, with 15 bases spanning the gap. The CDR3 sequence is 16 residues long. In DNA, the CDR3 is TGTGCCAGCAGACTGGAGAGGACGGATAGCAATCAGCCCCAGCATTTT. Amino acid sequence: CASRLERTDSNQPQHF.

The rearrangement links TRBV15 to TRBJ1-2; D possibly corresponds to TRBD1 (5 bases). The V gene's germline CDR1 is LNHNV and CDR2 YYDKDF (reference sequence). The CDR3 runs 15 residues. Trimming took off 0 bases at V and 6 bases at J, with 14 bases between the two ends. The CDR3 region is CATSRDAPGPNGYTF. DNA for the CDR3: TGTGCCACCAGCAGAGACGCTCCGGGGCCTAATGGCTACACCTTC.

The CDR3 here is CASNPGRSIQETQYF. As DNA, the CDR3 is TGTGCCAGCAATCCTGGACGGTCCATCCAGGAGACCCAGTACTTC. The V gene is TRBV6-5, the J gene TRBJ2-5; D is undetermined. CDR1 is MNHEY and CDR2 is SVGAGI in the germline V gene. The CDR3 spans 15 residues. V dropped 7 bases and J dropped 5 bases, with 20 bases sitting between them.

This chain connects TRBV7-9 to TRBJ2-2, with 8 bases that match TRBD1. The CDR3 sequence is 17 residues long. Germline values: CDR1 SEHNR, CDR2 FQNEAQ (reference sequence). V shed 5 bases and J 4 bases; nucleotides not matched to a gene: 12. DNA for the CDR3: TGTGCCAGCAGCCCCCAGCAGGGGGCGCCGGTCACCGGGGAGCTGTTTTTT. It specifies CASSPQQGAPVTGELFF. Filled out from reference TRBV7-9 and TRBJ2-2, the complete variable domain reads DTGVSQNPRHKITKRGQNVTFRCDPISEHNRLYWYRQTLGQGPEFLTYFQNEAQLEKSRLLSDRFSAERPKGSFSTLEIQRTEQGDSAMYLCASSPQQGAPVTGELFFGEGSRLTVL.

V is TRBV7-7 and J is TRBJ1-3; D call uncertain. The CDR3 consists of 13 residues. Trimming shortened V by 4 bases and J by 2 bases, and 6 bases separated the two germline ends. Germline V gene data show CDR1 as SSHAT and CDR2 as FNYEAQ (reference sequence). CDR3 sequence: CASSSTPGNTIYF. CDR3 bases: TGTGCCAGCAGCTCAACTCCTGGAAACACCATATATTTT.

The chain joins TRBV28 to TRBJ2-1, with 8 nucleotides matching TRBD1. J lost 0 bases, V lost 7 bases, and 2 bases had no gene match. This CDR3 region has 14 residues. Germline CDR1 reads MDHEN; CDR2 reads SYDVKM. CDR3 in amino acids: CASNTGGSYNEQFF. The CDR3 bases are TGTGCCAGCAACACAGGGGGCTCCTACAATGAGCAGTTCTTC.

This clone was recorded a few times. V and J are TRBV5-6 and TRBJ2-1; unclear D gene. The CDR3 has 12 residues. V lost 4 bases and J lost 8, with 10 bases in between. Germline CDR1 is SGHDT and CDR2 is YYEEEE. The CDR3 reads CASSRPEDEQFF. As DNA, the CDR3 is TGTGCCAGCAGCCGCCCCGAGGATGAGCAGTTCTTC. The variable domain in full, completed from reference TRBV5-6 and TRBJ2-1, reads DAGVTQSPTHLIKTRGQQVTLRCSPKSGHDTVSWYQQALGQGPQFIFQYYEEEERQRGNFPDRFSGHQFPNYSSELNVNALLLGDSALYLCASSRPEDEQFFGPGTRLTVL.

This clone was counted only a few times. The chain employs TRBV6-5 and TRBJ2-2; D tentatively reads TRBD1 or TRBD2 (5 bases each). There are 14 residues in the CDR3. Germline V gives CDR1 MNHEY, CDR2 SVGAGI. The V end was cut by 9 bases, the J end by 3 bases, with 14 bases between. CDR3 nucleotide sequence: TGTGCCAGTGGTCCAGGGACCCACACCGGGGAGCTGTTTTTT. It translates to CASGPGTHTGELFF.

In this sample, this clone turned up a few times. V and J are TRBV5-1 and TRBJ2-5; D perhaps matches TRBD2 (5 bases). The CDR3 has 14 residues. V lost 4 bases to trimming and J lost 2 bases, with 12 bases between them. The germline CDR1 and CDR2 sequences are SGHRS and YFSETQ. The CDR3 loop is CASSLRLPQETQYF. The CDR3, as DNA: TGCGCCAGCAGCCTTAGACTACCTCAAGAGACCCAGTACTTC.

The rearrangement links TRBV14 to TRBJ2-7, with 7 bases matching TRBD1. Germline V gene lookup returns CDR1 SGHDN and CDR2 FVKESK. The CDR3 consists of 12 residues. The ends lost 6 bases at V and 5 bases at J; junction bases unmatched: 4. The CDR3 loop reads CASRRTGDEQYF. DNA of the CDR3: TGTGCCAGCAGGCGCACAGGGGACGAGCAGTACTTC.

The sample holds a few counts of this clone. The genes are TRBV9 and TRBJ2-1; the D is unclear. Germline-derived CDR1 and CDR2 are SGDLS and YYNGEE. Between the trimmed V and J ends, which lost 0 bases and 5 bases, there was a span of 9 bases. The CDR3 extends over 14 amino acids. The CDR3 nucleotides read TGTGCCAGCAGCGTAGTGGGGTCCAACAATGAGCAGTTCTTC. Translation gives CASSVVGSNNEQFF.

The chain uses TRBV19 and TRBJ2-7, with D tentatively TRBD2 (5 bases). CDR1 and CDR2 (germline): LNHDA, SQIVND (reference sequence). Trimming removed 3 bases from V and 0 bases from J, with 12 bases in between. This CDR3 comprises 15 residues. The CDR3 sequence is CASSIGELSSYEQYF. The DNA for the CDR3 is TGTGCCAGTAGTATCGGGGAATTGAGCTCCTACGAGCAGTACTTC.

The chain joins TRBV28 to TRBJ1-6; a weak D match, TRBD1 (5 bases). The germline CDR1 and CDR2 sequences are MDHEN and SYDVKM. The CDR3 sequence is 14 residues long. Trimming pared 7 bases from V and 9 bases from J, leaving 16 bases between. The CDR3, as DNA: TGTGCCAGCATCGACCAACAGGTTGGTTCACCCCTCCACTTT. It yields the protein CASIDQQVGSPLHF.

This sequence joins TRBV20-1 and TRBJ1-1; the D gene is possibly TRBD1 (6 bases). The length of the CDR3 is 11 residues. Germline CDR1 and CDR2: DFQATT and SNEGSKA (reference sequence). V was pared by 5 bases and J by 8 bases, with 12 bases between. The CDR3 sequence: CSADGQLEAFF. DNA of the CDR3: TGCAGTGCTGACGGACAGTTGGAAGCTTTCTTT.

This clone was observed a handful of times. V is TRBV20-1 and J is TRBJ2-7; 8 nucleotides match TRBD2. Germline-derived CDR1 and CDR2 are DFQATT and SNEGSKA (reference sequence). V dropped 6 bases and J dropped 7; count of bases not matched to a gene: 5. This CDR3 spans 11 amino acids. The CDR3 coding sequence is TGCAGTGCCACACTAGCGGTTGAGCAGTACTTC. It specifies CSATLAVEQYF.

With respect to this clone: The sample contains more than one DNA sequence encoding this CDR3. The J gene is TRBJ2-1, the V gene TRBV5-6, with D hard to call. Germline CDR1 reads SGHDT; CDR2 reads YYEEEE. CDR3 length: 11 residues. The ends were cut back, 5 bases at V and 3 bases at J, with 3 bases in the middle. CDR3 DNA: TGTGCCAGCAGTAGCTACAATGAGCAGTTCTTC. This encodes CASSSYNEQFF.

The chain is built from TRBV19 and TRBJ2-3; 12 bases are shared with TRBD1. V shed 4 bases and J 6 bases; nucleotides not matched to a gene: 2. The CDR3 covers 14 residues. CDR1 and CDR2 (germline): LNHDA, SQIVND (reference sequence). CDR3 sequence (DNA): TGTGCCAGTAGTAGGGACAGGGGGCAGGATACGCAGTATTTT. It specifies CASSRDRGQDTQYF.

V gene TRBV5-6 combines with J gene TRBJ2-5; maybe TRBD1 (6 bases). Germline CDR1 reads SGHDT; CDR2 reads YYEEEE. V gave up 2 bases and J gave up 5 bases, with 13 bases separating them. The CDR3 is made up of 14 amino acids. The CDR3 nucleotides read TGTGCCAGCAGCTTCAGGGGAGTAGGGGAGACCCAGTACTTC. Protein product: CASSFRGVGETQYF.

This clone was counted only a few times. The chain combines TRBV7-9 with TRBJ2-7, with TRBD2 as a possible D gene (6 bases). V lost 7 bases and J lost 7, with 17 bases in between. This CDR3 has 13 amino acids. Germline loops: CDR1 SEHNR, CDR2 FQNEAQ (reference sequence). The CDR3 spells CASKEGNLREQYF. CDR3 nucleotides: TGTGCCAGCAAGGAGGGAAATCTGCGGGAGCAGTACTTC. Full variable domain (outside the CDR3, taken from reference TRBV7-9 and TRBJ2-7): DTGVSQNPRHKITKRGQNVTFRCDPISEHNRLYWYRQTLGQGPEFLTYFQNEAQLEKSRLLSDRFSAERPKGSFSTLEIQRTEQGDSAMYLCASKEGNLREQYFGPGTRLTVT.

This chain uses TRBV27 with TRBJ1-2; D perhaps matches TRBD1 (6 bases). Germline V gene data show CDR1 as MNHEY and CDR2 as SMNVEV (reference sequence). The CDR3 extends over 13 amino acids. The V end lost 3 bases, the J end lost 8 bases, and 13 bases lay between the germline ends. CDR3 residues: CASSFRGRTGYTF. CDR3 DNA: TGTGCCAGCAGTTTCCGGGGGCGAACCGGCTACACCTTC.

This chain uses TRBV5-1 with TRBJ2-5, with TRBD2 matching over 9 bases. The CDR3 spans 16 residues. The germline gives CDR1 SGHRS, CDR2 YFSETQ. Trimming cost V 4 bases and J 2 bases; bases outside gene matches: 9. The CDR3 loop is CASSIPAGGPQETQYF. The CDR3 DNA sequence: TGCGCCAGCAGCATCCCTGCGGGGGGGCCTCAAGAGACCCAGTACTTC.